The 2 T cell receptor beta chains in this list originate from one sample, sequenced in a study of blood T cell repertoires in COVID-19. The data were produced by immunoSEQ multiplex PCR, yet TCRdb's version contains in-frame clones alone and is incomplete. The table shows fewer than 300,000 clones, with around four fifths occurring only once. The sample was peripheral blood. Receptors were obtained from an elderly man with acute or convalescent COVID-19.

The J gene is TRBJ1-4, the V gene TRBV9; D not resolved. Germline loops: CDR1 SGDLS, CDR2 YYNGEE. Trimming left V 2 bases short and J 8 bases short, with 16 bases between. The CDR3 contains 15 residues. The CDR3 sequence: CASSVSTDSREKLFF. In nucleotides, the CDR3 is TGTGCCAGCAGCGTTTCGACGGACTCCAGAGAAAAACTGTTTTTT.

This CDR3 is CASGGAHSPLHF. CDR3 coding DNA: TGTGCCAGCGGAGGGGCTCATTCACCCCTCCACTTT. V usage is TRBV14 and J usage is TRBJ1-6; TRBD1 might be the D (5 bases). The germline gives CDR1 SGHDN, CDR2 FVKESK. V was clipped by 8 bases and J by 8 bases, with 10 bases between them. This CDR3 contains 12 residues. The full variable domain, completed using reference TRBV14 and TRBJ1-6, is EAGVTQFPSHSVIEKGQTVTLRCDPISGHDNLYWYRRVMGKEIKFLLHFVKESKQDESGMPNNRFLAERTGGTYSTLKVQPAELEDSGVYFCASGGAHSPLHFGNGTRLTVT.